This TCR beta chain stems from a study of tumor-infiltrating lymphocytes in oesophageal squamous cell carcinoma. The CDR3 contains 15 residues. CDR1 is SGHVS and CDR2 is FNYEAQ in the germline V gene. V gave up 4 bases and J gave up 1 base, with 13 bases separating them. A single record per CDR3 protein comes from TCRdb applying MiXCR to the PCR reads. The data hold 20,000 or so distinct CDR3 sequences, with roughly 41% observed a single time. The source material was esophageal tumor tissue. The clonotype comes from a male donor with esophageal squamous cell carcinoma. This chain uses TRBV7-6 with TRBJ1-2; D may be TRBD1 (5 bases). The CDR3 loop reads CASSSLGAGNYGYTF. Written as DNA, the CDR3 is TGTGCCAGCAGCTCCCTAGGGGCCGGTAACTATGGCTACACCTTC.